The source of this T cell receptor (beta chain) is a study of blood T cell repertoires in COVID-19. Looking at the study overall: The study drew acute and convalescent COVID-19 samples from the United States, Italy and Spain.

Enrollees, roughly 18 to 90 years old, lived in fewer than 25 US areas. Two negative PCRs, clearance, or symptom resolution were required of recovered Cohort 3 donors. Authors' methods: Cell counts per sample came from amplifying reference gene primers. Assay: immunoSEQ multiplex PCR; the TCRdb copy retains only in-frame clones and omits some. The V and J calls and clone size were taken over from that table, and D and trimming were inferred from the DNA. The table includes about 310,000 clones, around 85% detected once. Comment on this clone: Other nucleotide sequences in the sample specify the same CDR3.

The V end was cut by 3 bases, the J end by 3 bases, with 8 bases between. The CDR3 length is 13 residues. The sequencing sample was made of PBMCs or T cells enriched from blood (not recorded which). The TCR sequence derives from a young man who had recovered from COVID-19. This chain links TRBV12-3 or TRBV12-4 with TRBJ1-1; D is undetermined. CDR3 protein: CASSLRRDTEAFF. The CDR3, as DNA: TGTGCCAGCAGTTTGCGGAGGGACACTGAAGCTTTCTTT.